This passage covers 22 T cell receptor beta chains from one sample sequenced in a study of T cell responses to AZD1222 COVID-19 vaccine. The protocol was immunoSEQ multiplex PCR, while the TCRdb copy is restricted to in-frame clones and leaves out a portion. The repertoire consists of more than 70,000 clones, with roughly 85% occurring once and the leading ten covering approximately 1.2%. Sequencing used peripheral blood, obtained 28 days after the second AZD1222 dose. These receptors all stem from an adult who received the AZD1222 COVID-19 vaccine.

V gene TRBV28 combines with J gene TRBJ1-1, with a tentative D call TRBD1 (5 bases). The CDR3 runs 16 residues. The V end was cut by 5 bases, the J end by 5 bases, with 21 bases between. Germline CDR1 is MDHEN and CDR2 is SYDVKM. The CDR3 sequence: CASSAPPGQKGTEAFF. CDR3 DNA: TGTGCCAGCAGTGCCCCTCCGGGGCAGAAAGGGACTGAAGCTTTCTTT.

This sequence joins TRBV19 and TRBJ2-1; 7 positions agree with TRBD1. The germline V gene encodes CDR1 LNHDA and CDR2 SQIVND (reference sequence). The CDR3 spans 13 residues. Trimming at V came to 6 bases and at J to 6 bases, leaving 5 bases not matched to a gene. CDR3 sequence: CASRRQGGNEQFF. Written as DNA, the CDR3 is TGTGCCAGTAGAAGACAGGGTGGCAATGAGCAGTTCTTC. Using reference TRBV19 and TRBJ2-1 for the parts outside the CDR3, the full variable domain is DGGITQSPKYLFRKEGQNVTLSCEQNLNHDAMYWYRQDPGQGLRLIYYSQIVNDFQKGDIAEGYSVSREKKESFPLTVTSAQKNPTAFYLCASRRQGGNEQFFGPGTRLTVL.

The rearrangement joins TRBV5-1 to TRBJ2-7; TRBD2 matches 8 bases. With V trimmed by 4 bases and J by 0 bases, 3 bases remained unmatched. The germline V gene has CDR1 SGHRS and CDR2 YFSETQ. The CDR3 length is 14 residues. CDR3 nucleotide sequence: TGCGCCAGCAGCCGGACTAGCACCTCCTACGAGCAGTACTTC. The encoded protein is CASSRTSTSYEQYF.

The sample holds a few counts of this clone. The gene calls are TRBV12-5 and TRBJ2-7; either TRBD1 or TRBD2 may supply D (5 bases each). CDR1 and CDR2 from the germline V gene are LGHNT and FRNRAP. This CDR3 region has 15 residues. Trimming cost V 5 bases and J 3 bases, with 17 bases left between them. This chain's CDR3 is CASGATGTVIYEQYF. CDR3 DNA sequence: TGTGCTAGTGGTGCAACCGGGACCGTAATCTACGAGCAGTACTTC.

The chain links TRBV6-4 to TRBJ1-1; 12 bases match TRBD1. J was trimmed by 1 base and V by 5 bases; bases with no gene match: 11. The CDR3 totals 18 residues. Germline V gives CDR1 MRHNA, CDR2 SNTAGT. The CDR3: CASSLHGTGGGQNTEAFF. The CDR3 region has the DNA TGTGCCAGCAGTTTACACGGGACAGGGGGCGGCCAGAACACTGAAGCTTTCTTT.

The chain employs TRBV27 and TRBJ2-2; D may be TRBD1 or TRBD2 (5 bases each). Germline V lookup: CDR1 MNHEY, CDR2 SMNVEV (reference sequence). CDR3 size: 16 residues. With 6 bases removed from V and 3 bases from J, the gap between germline ends came to 17 bases. The CDR3 spells CASRRTPGAYTGELFF. The CDR3, as DNA: TGTGCCAGCAGGAGGACTCCCGGGGCTTACACCGGGGAGCTGTTTTTT.

This clone was seen only a few times. This rearrangement joins TRBV10-2 to TRBJ1-1, with 8 bases that match TRBD1. The CDR3 runs 14 residues. Per the germline V gene, CDR1 is WSHSY and CDR2 is SAAADI. V lost 3 bases, J lost 7 bases, and 7 bases stayed unmatched. The CDR3 region is CASSERGTGREAFF. DNA of the CDR3: TGCGCCAGCAGTGAACGGGGGACAGGTCGTGAAGCTTTCTTT.

The V and J genes are TRBV19 and TRBJ1-2, with D uncertain. V was pared by 6 bases and J by 3 bases, with 14 bases between. The CDR3 consists of 14 residues. Per germline, CDR1 LNHDA and CDR2 SQIVND (reference sequence). CDR3 sequence reads: CASSPGGMDYGYTF. The DNA of the CDR3 is TGTGCCAGTAGCCCGGGAGGTATGGACTATGGCTACACCTTC.

The chain combines TRBV7-8 with TRBJ1-3; D remains ambiguous. Germline CDR1 reads SGHVS; CDR2 reads FQNEAQ. The CDR3 is 16 residues long. Trimming took 0 bases from V and 0 from J, leaving 9 bases between them. The CDR3 DNA follows: TGTGCCAGCAGCTTAGCTAGTACCAGCTCTGGAAACACCATATATTTT. This translates into CASSLASTSSGNTIYF.

The rearrangement uses TRBV18 and TRBJ2-2; 9 bases are a match to TRBD1. V dropped 6 bases and J dropped 3; count of bases not matched to a gene: 11. Germline loops: CDR1 KGHSH, CDR2 LQKENI. The CDR3 sequence is 17 residues long. CDR3 in DNA: TGTGCCAGCTCCACAACGCGGAGGACAGGGGACACCGGGGAGCTGTTTTTT. It translates to CASSTTRRTGDTGELFF.

The chain employs TRBV30 and TRBJ1-1, with 7 nucleotides matching TRBD1. Germline CDR1 is GTSNPN and CDR2 is SVGIG (reference sequence). V lost 5 bases to trimming and J lost 10 bases; unmatched junction nucleotides: 16. The CDR3 covers 14 residues. This chain's CDR3 is CAWSKVGTVNGAFF. CDR3 DNA: TGTGCCTGGTCTAAGGTTGGGACAGTAAATGGAGCTTTCTTT.

The V call is TRBV7-9, the J call TRBJ2-2; D may be TRBD2 (6 bases). V was cut by 3 bases and J by 0 bases, with 8 bases left in between. CDR3 length equals 15 residues. The germline gives CDR1 SEHNR, CDR2 FQNEAQ (reference sequence). Written as DNA, the CDR3 is TGTGCCAGCAGCTTTGGGGGGACGAACACCGGGGAGCTGTTTTTT. The encoded protein is CASSFGGTNTGELFF. Supplemented by reference TRBV7-9 and TRBJ2-2, the full variable domain reads DTGVSQNPRHKITKRGQNVTFRCDPISEHNRLYWYRQTLGQGPEFLTYFQNEAQLEKSRLLSDRFSAERPKGSFSTLEIQRTEQGDSAMYLCASSFGGTNTGELFFGEGSRLTVL.

The V call is TRBV6-5, the J call TRBJ2-3; D ambiguous. CDR3 length: 14 amino acids. Germline assignment: CDR1 MNHEY and CDR2 SVGAGI. Trimming took off 0 bases at V and 4 bases at J, with 8 bases between the two ends. The CDR3 region has the DNA TGTGCCAGCAGTTACTCTCGAGGCGCAGATACGCAGTATTTT. Translation: CASSYSRGADTQYF.

As DNA, the CDR3 is TGCGCCAGCAGCCAAGATACCTCAGGGGCACCTAATGAAAAACTGTTTTTT. Translating gives CASSQDTSGAPNEKLFF. The gene calls are TRBV4-1 and TRBJ1-4; D perhaps matches TRBD1 (6 bases). CDR1 MGHRA and CDR2 YSYEKL come from the germline V gene. V gave up 0 bases and J gave up 3 bases, with 14 bases separating them. The CDR3 is 17 residues long.

A remark on this clone: Different DNA sequences within this sample yield the same CDR3. The rearrangement links TRBV18 to TRBJ2-1; TRBD2 might be the D (6 bases). Germline V gives CDR1 KGHSH, CDR2 LQKENI. V lost 3 bases to trimming and J lost 4 bases, with 10 bases between them. The CDR3 consists of 14 residues. CDR3 residues: CASSPGGGYNEQFF. As DNA, the CDR3 is TGTGCCAGCTCACCGGGGGGAGGATACAATGAGCAGTTCTTC.

This rearrangement joins TRBV5-4 to TRBJ2-7; a weak D match, TRBD2 (5 bases). CDR1 and CDR2 from the germline V gene are SGHNT and YYREEE (reference sequence). This CDR3 region has 17 residues. Trimming left V 0 bases short and J 3 bases short, with 19 bases between. The CDR3 loop reads CASSLGNPADSFYEQYF. CDR3 bases: TGTGCCAGCAGCTTGGGGAACCCGGCGGACTCTTTCTACGAGCAGTACTTC.

This clone is a singleton in its sample. The genes are TRBV10-3 and TRBJ2-1; D is ambiguous. The CDR3 runs to 14 residues. Trimming shortened V by 4 bases and J by 7 bases, and 14 bases separated the two germline ends. The germline gives CDR1 ENHRY, CDR2 SYGVKD. CDR3 nucleotides: TGTGCCATCAGTGCAGTCTCGGGCGTTAATGAGCAGTTCTTC. Amino acid sequence: CAISAVSGVNEQFF.

This chain connects TRBV5-1 to TRBJ2-1, with D perhaps matching TRBD2 (5 bases). Germline loops: CDR1 SGHRS, CDR2 YFSETQ. Trimming left V 2 bases short and J 7 bases short, with 13 bases between. The CDR3 loop spans 14 amino acids. CDR3 DNA sequence: TGCGCCAGCAGCTTACCGGGAACCTCGAATGAGCAGTTCTTC. This translates into CASSLPGTSNEQFF.

The chain uses TRBV19 and TRBJ2-7; possible D gene TRBD1, 7 bases. Germline V lookup: CDR1 LNHDA, CDR2 SQIVND (reference sequence). CDR3 length: 14 amino acids. Trimming left V 5 bases short and J 4 bases short, with 15 bases between. The CDR3 sequence is CASSPAQGRYEQYF. CDR3 nucleotide sequence: TGTGCCAGTAGTCCTGCACAGGGGAGGTACGAGCAGTACTTC.

The chain uses TRBV12-5 and TRBJ2-3; 8 positions agree with TRBD1. Trimming took 0 bases from V and 4 from J; bases not matched to a gene: 9. The CDR3 length is 17 residues. CDR1 is LGHNT and CDR2 is FRNRAP in the germline V gene. CDR3 nucleotide sequence: TGTGCTAGTGGTTTGGTACTGACAGGGGCTGAAGCAGATACGCAGTATTTT. Residues: CASGLVLTGAEADTQYF.

The J gene is TRBJ2-5, the V gene TRBV10-1; 7 nucleotides line up with TRBD1. Losses at the gene ends were 4 bases for V and 7 bases for J; bases not matched to a gene: 18. The germline V gene has CDR1 WNHNN and CDR2 SYGVQD (reference sequence). The CDR3 is made up of 17 amino acids. DNA for the CDR3: TGCGCCAGCAGTGCCGAAGTCTCGACAGGGAGTGGGGTGACCCAGTACTTC. As protein: CASSAEVSTGSGVTQYF.

The J gene is TRBJ2-7, the V gene TRBV29-1; D is ambiguous. Per germline, CDR1 SQVTM and CDR2 ANQGSEA. This CDR3 is built from 13 residues. V lost 4 bases and J lost 4, with 14 bases in between. CDR3 in DNA: TGCAGCGTTGGCAGCCCGGCGCTGTACGAGCAGTACTTC. Translation: CSVGSPALYEQYF.